Following are 5 T cell receptor beta chains from one sample sequenced in a study of cytomegalovirus exposure and HLA in healthy donors. Profiling relied on immunoSEQ multiplex PCR, and the TCRdb table lists in-frame clones only, not all of them. This sample has tens of thousands of clones, with roughly 84% found just once. The sample was PBMCs. All receptors derive from a woman between 18 and 30 years old in good health and CMV-seropositive.

The CDR3 spells CASSKDGGFNSPLHF. As DNA, the CDR3 is TGTGCCAGCAGCAAGGACGGGGGGTTTAATTCACCCCTCCACTTT. The chain employs TRBV5-6 and TRBJ1-6; D might be TRBD1 (5 bases). CDR3 length: 15 residues. Deletions cut 4 bases from V and 6 bases from J, with 14 bases between. CDR1 is SGHDT, CDR2 YYEEEE, per germline. Variable domain in full (rest from reference TRBV5-6 and TRBJ1-6): DAGVTQSPTHLIKTRGQQVTLRCSPKSGHDTVSWYQQALGQGPQFIFQYYEEEERQRGNFPDRFSGHQFPNYSSELNVNALLLGDSALYLCASSKDGGFNSPLHFGNGTRLTVT.

Here the CDR3 reads CASSPTTPGGILRELFF. The CDR3 DNA reads TGTGCCAGCTCACCAACAACTCCGGGGGGAATCCTCCGGGAGCTGTTTTTT. The V and J genes are TRBV18 and TRBJ2-2; 7 bases line up with TRBD2. In germline, CDR1 is KGHSH, CDR2 LQKENI. Trimming took 2 bases from V and 9 from J; bases not matched to a gene: 15. The CDR3 runs 17 residues. Full variable domain (rest looked up from reference TRBV18 and TRBJ2-2): NAGVMQNPRHLVRRRGQEARLRCSPMKGHSHVYWYRQLPEEGLKFMVYLQKENIIDESGMPKERFSAEFPKEGPSILRIQQVVRGDSAAYFCASSPTTPGGILRELFFGEGSRLTVL.

This clone came up once. The V call is TRBV30, the J call TRBJ2-1, with D hard to call. CDR3 length: 15 amino acids. V dropped 0 bases and J dropped 0 bases, with 9 bases sitting between them. From germline, CDR1 is GTSNPN and CDR2 SVGIG (reference sequence). In DNA, the CDR3 is TGTGCCTGGAGTGTAGCACTTACCTCCTACAATGAGCAGTTCTTC. Its protein product is CAWSVALTSYNEQFF.

V gene TRBV4-1 combines with J gene TRBJ1-3; D is possibly TRBD1 (5 bases). Germline V lookup: CDR1 MGHRA, CDR2 YSYEKL. V shed 0 bases and J shed 7 bases, with 16 bases lying between them. The CDR3 spans 16 residues. CDR3 DNA sequence: TGCGCCAGCAGCCAAGATTCCGTGGGGGGTGGTAACACCATATATTTT. Translation gives CASSQDSVGGGNTIYF.

This chain links TRBV21-1 with TRBJ1-1; TRBD1 is the table's D call, not checked against the DNA. TRBV21-1 is listed as a pseudogene. This CDR3 is 16 amino acids long. The CDR3 protein is CASSKMVQGVNTEAFF. CDR3 DNA sequence: TGTGCCAGCAGCAAAATGGTACAGGGCGTGAACACTGAAGCTTTCTTT.